One sample yielded the 9 T cell receptor beta chains listed below, sequenced in a study of CD8+ T cells in alopecia areata. TCR sequencing used cDNA made by reverse transcription of extracted RNA. Repertoires were generated with immunoSEQ multiplex PCR, while TCRdb's copy carries only in-frame clones and drops some. The table includes 160,000 or so clones, about three fifths detected once. The treatment denotes: oral pan-JAK inhibitor, 5-10 mg twice daily. Sample: CD4+ T cells sorted from blood, taken around week 55, from a patient treated with tofacitinib. Receptors were obtained from a human donor with alopecia areata.

The sample holds a few counts of this clone. The chain recombines TRBV14 with TRBJ2-7; D gene unclear. The germline V gene has CDR1 SGHDN and CDR2 FVKESK. CDR3 length: 13 amino acids. The V and J ends lost 3 bases and 2 bases respectively, with 8 bases between them. The CDR3 nucleotides are TGTGCCAGCAGCCATCTCCCCCCCTACGAGCAGTACTTC. Translated: CASSHLPPYEQYF.

The rearrangement links TRBV9 to TRBJ2-5; tentative D call: TRBD1 (5 bases). Germline loops: CDR1 SGDLS, CDR2 YYNGEE. Deletions cut 0 bases from V and 5 bases from J, with 11 bases between. The CDR3 length is 14 residues. This CDR3 is CASSVAQGWETQYF. CDR3 coding DNA: TGTGCCAGCAGCGTAGCTCAGGGATGGGAGACCCAGTACTTC.

The CDR3 DNA reads TGCGCCAGCAGCCAACCGACTAGTAGGGTGACCCAGTACTTC. This sequence encodes CASSQPTSRVTQYF. V gene TRBV4-1 combines with J gene TRBJ2-5; possible D gene TRBD2, 6 bases. This CDR3 has 14 residues. Trimming took off 2 bases at V and 7 bases at J, with 14 bases between the two ends. The germline V gene has CDR1 MGHRA and CDR2 YSYEKL.

This clone has only a few counts. The V call is TRBV27, the J call TRBJ1-2, with 8 bases matching TRBD1. Trimming cost V 3 bases and J 8 bases; bases outside gene matches: 8. This CDR3 is built from 14 residues. Germline loops: CDR1 MNHEY, CDR2 SMNVEV (reference sequence). Here the CDR3 reads CASSLRDRPRGYTF. The CDR3 nucleotides read TGTGCCAGCAGTTTGAGGGACAGGCCTCGGGGCTACACCTTC.

This chain joins TRBV29-1 and TRBJ2-3, with a weak D call TRBD1 (5 bases). The germline CDR1 and CDR2 sequences are SQVTM and ANQGSEA. The CDR3 totals 14 residues. The germline V and J ends were trimmed by 4 bases and 5 bases, with 16 bases remaining between them. The CDR3 coding sequence is TGCAGCGTTGTTCGCAAGGGGCTTCAAGATACGCAGTATTTT. Protein product: CSVVRKGLQDTQYF.

This clone was seen a handful of times. The chain joins TRBV2 to TRBJ2-1, with 8 bases aligning to TRBD1. The CDR3 spans 12 residues. V trimming: 6 bases; J trimming: 9 bases; junction bases outside the gene matches: 4. CDR1 and CDR2 from the germline V gene are SNHLY and FYNNEI. Here the CDR3 reads CASRDRASEQFF. CDR3 in DNA: TGTGCCAGCAGGGACAGGGCGAGTGAGCAGTTCTTC.

This chain links TRBV7-2 with TRBJ1-6; no reliable D call. The V gene's germline CDR1 is SGHTA and CDR2 FQGNSA. V lost 6 bases, J lost 9 bases, and 18 bases lay in between. The CDR3 extends over 15 amino acids. The CDR3 DNA reads as TGTGCCAGCAGATACAGTCCAGTGGTAGGTTCACCCCTCCACTTT. It is translated as CASRYSPVVGSPLHF.

Only a few counts were recorded for this clone. CDR3 sequence: CAWSVEPRYGYTF. The CDR3 nucleotides read TGTGCCTGGAGTGTAGAACCGCGCTATGGCTACACCTTC. J is TRBJ1-2 and V is TRBV30; D gene unclear. Between the trimmed V and J ends, which lost 0 bases and 4 bases, there was a span of 9 bases. The germline gives CDR1 GTSNPN, CDR2 SVGIG (reference sequence). The CDR3 spans 13 residues. The full variable domain, rest sourced from reference TRBV30 and TRBJ1-2, is SQTIHQWPATLVQPVGSPLSLECTVEGTSNPNLYWYRQAAGRGLQLLFYSVGIGQISSEVPQNLSASRPQDRQFILSSKKLLLSDSGFYLCAWSVEPRYGYTFGSGTRLTVV.

This clone was detected only once. The gene calls are TRBV6-5 and TRBJ1-1, with D uncertain. With 0 bases removed from V and 4 bases from J, the gap between germline ends came to 15 bases. The CDR3 loop spans 16 amino acids. The V gene's germline CDR1 is MNHEY and CDR2 SVGAGI. In nucleotides, the CDR3 is TGTGCCAGCAGTTACTCCTGGACTACACTAGGCACTGAAGCTTTCTTT. It translates to CASSYSWTTLGTEAFF.